This entry features one T cell receptor (beta chain) sequence. As yet, its antigen is unknown. This record comes from a study of graft-versus-host responses after intestinal transplantation. Turning to the study itself: Induction with anti-thymocyte globulin, then tacrolimus and steroids for around three years, was given to all recipients. Study outcomes and limitations: Recipient marrow showed GvH clones, some seen first in ileum or blood.

TCRdb keeps only in-frame clones here, not all; method: immunoSEQ multiplex PCR. Of more than 85,000 clones listed, roughly 91% are singletons. The V and J ends lost 2 bases and 5 bases respectively, with 7 bases between them. The CDR3 has 12 amino acids. Germline V CDR1 and CDR2: SGHKS, YYEKEE (reference sequence). The V and J genes are TRBV5-5 and TRBJ1-1; D gene unclear. This TCR came from a human donor who received an intestinal transplant. Sequences were derived from unstimulated CD8+ T cells sorted from spleen or lymph node cells, sampled before intestinal transplant. This CDR3 reads CASSLVLTEAFF. The CDR3 DNA reads as TGTGCCAGCAGCTTAGTACTGACTGAAGCTTTCTTT.